This entry lists 5 T cell receptor beta chains sequenced from one sample in a study of cytomegalovirus exposure and HLA in healthy donors. The PCR ran on 60 Vbeta and 13 Jbeta primers. The table came from immunoSEQ multiplex PCR; TCRdb's copy has only in-frame clones and leaves some out. The sample table includes around 130,000 clones. The sequenced material came from PBMCs. These receptors were obtained from a woman aged 55-75 years in good health and CMV-seronegative.

This sequence joins TRBV27 and TRBJ1-6; 9 bases match TRBD1. The germline gives CDR1 MNHEY, CDR2 SMNVEV (reference sequence). V was pared by 6 bases and J by 7 bases, with 16 bases of the junction left unmatched. CDR3 length: 18 residues. The CDR3 is CASSPLKGQGGGNSPLHF. CDR3 sequence (DNA): TGTGCCAGCAGCCCACTAAAGGGACAGGGAGGGGGGAATTCACCCCTCCACTTT.

V gene TRBV19 combines with J gene TRBJ2-7; 10 bases map to TRBD1. V was pared by 5 bases and J by 5 bases, with 9 bases of the junction left unmatched. Per the germline V gene, CDR1 is LNHDA and CDR2 is SQIVND (reference sequence). CDR3 length equals 15 residues. CDR3 loop: CASSWDRGTRDEQYF. CDR3 sequence (DNA): TGTGCCAGTAGTTGGGACAGGGGTACCCGTGACGAGCAGTACTTC. Complete variable domain (other parts from reference TRBV19 and TRBJ2-7): DGGITQSPKYLFRKEGQNVTLSCEQNLNHDAMYWYRQDPGQGLRLIYYSQIVNDFQKGDIAEGYSVSREKKESFPLTVTSAQKNPTAFYLCASSWDRGTRDEQYFGPGTRLTVT.

The chain links TRBV4-1 to TRBJ2-2, with TRBD2 matching 9 bases. CDR1 MGHRA and CDR2 YSYEKL come from the germline V gene. The CDR3 has 14 amino acids. The J segment lost 6 bases and the V segment lost 4 bases, leaving 3 bases of the junction unmatched. CDR3 loop: CASSRGTSPGELFF. The CDR3 DNA sequence: TGCGCCAGCAGCCGCGGGACTAGCCCCGGGGAGCTGTTTTTT.

V usage is TRBV15 and J usage is TRBJ2-7, with D possibly matching TRBD2 (7 bases). CDR3 size: 17 residues. The germline gives CDR1 LNHNV, CDR2 YYDKDF (reference sequence). V lost 5 bases and J 6 bases, leaving 26 bases between the germline ends. DNA for the CDR3: TGTGCCACCAGCCCCGAGCCGGGGGGCAGGGCGGTGCGCGAGCAGTACTTC. Its protein is CATSPEPGGRAVREQYF.

This chain uses TRBV6-6 with TRBJ2-7; 8 nucleotides align to TRBD1. From germline, CDR1 is MNHNY and CDR2 SVGAGI (reference sequence). The CDR3 spans 16 residues. The V segment lost 0 bases and the J segment 5 bases; nucleotides outside the gene matches: 9. This CDR3 reads CASSYSMTGVGNEQYF. DNA of the CDR3: TGTGCCAGCAGTTACTCTATGACAGGGGTTGGGAACGAGCAGTACTTC.